This is a list of T cell receptor beta chains from one sample in a study of shared clonotypes between healthy human individuals. Assay: immunoSEQ multiplex PCR; the TCRdb copy retains only in-frame clones and omits some. The profile shows some 2,400,000 clones, under 97% of them singletons. The sequencing input was naive CD4+ T cells sorted from blood. All receptors come from a man aged 18-30 years in good health. Both conserved end residues are part of each CDR3.

v_call: TRBV7-9
cdr3_length: 16
cdr3_aa: CAAGLAGPLNTGELFF

v_call: TRBV2
cdr3_length: 14
cdr3_aa: CASTPQGAGVGYTF

v_call: TRBV29-1
cdr3_length: 14
cdr3_aa: CSVEDFSSYNEQFF

v_call: TRBV28
cdr3_length: 14
cdr3_aa: CASSSGGIGETQYF

v_call: TRBV5-4
cdr3_length: 15
cdr3_aa: CASSLASGSYNEQFF

v_call: TRBV14
cdr3_length: 14
cdr3_aa: CASSLQGGNTEAFF

v_call: TRBV5-6
cdr3_length: 13
cdr3_aa: CASSFQPAYGQYF

v_call: TRBV5-1
cdr3_length: 14
cdr3_aa: CASSLGREVRELFF

v_call: TRBV11-2
cdr3_length: 19
cdr3_aa: CASSLGLVRLAGNTGELFF

v_call: TRBV14
cdr3_length: 13
cdr3_aa: CASSHDLNYGYTF

v_call: TRBV6-1
cdr3_length: 14
cdr3_aa: CASSATGTGYGYTF

v_call: TRBV5-1
cdr3_length: 18
cdr3_aa: CASSSVLLGGNSYNEQFF

v_call: TRBV6-1
cdr3_length: 16
cdr3_aa: CASSEWRTAKGDTQYF

v_call: TRBV21-1
cdr3_length: 14
cdr3_aa: CASSNYWGNEKLFF

v_call: TRBV18
cdr3_length: 17
cdr3_aa: CASSPQPAGTSTDTQYF

v_call: TRBV4-1
cdr3_length: 15
cdr3_aa: CASSQDAGNNSPLHF

v_call: TRBV7-2
cdr3_length: 13
cdr3_aa: CAVSLTRTDTQYF

v_call: TRBV7-9
cdr3_length: 13
cdr3_aa: CASTHGGVDTQYF

v_call: TRBV5-1
cdr3_length: 16
cdr3_aa: CASSPMTLAGSYEQYF

v_call: TRBV19
cdr3_length: 12
cdr3_aa: CASSTRDQPQHF

v_call: TRBV7-2
cdr3_length: 14
cdr3_aa: CASSLWTGDQPQHF

v_call: TRBV30
cdr3_length: 11
cdr3_aa: CAWSMGREQYF

v_call: TRBV6-5
cdr3_length: 15
cdr3_aa: CASREGLADYNEQFF

v_call: TRBV7-2
cdr3_length: 15
cdr3_aa: CASSPTGGVSYEQYF

v_call: TRBV6-5
cdr3_length: 15
cdr3_aa: CASSYFGQKNSPLHF

v_call: TRBV19
cdr3_length: 15
cdr3_aa: CASSRRGPLLDTQYF

v_call: TRBV6-5
cdr3_length: 14
cdr3_aa: CASSLDRGDYGYTF

v_call: TRBV30
cdr3_length: 16
cdr3_aa: CAWSVRRQGIEETQYF

v_call: TRBV5-6
cdr3_length: 14
cdr3_aa: CASSLGTGYYEQYF

v_call: TRBV11-3
cdr3_length: 14
cdr3_aa: CASSAGRGSYEQYF

v_call: TRBV7-7
cdr3_length: 13
cdr3_aa: CASSRDSNEKLFF

v_call: TRBV30
cdr3_length: 13
cdr3_aa: CAWWRAGTGELFF

v_call: TRBV18
cdr3_length: 19
cdr3_aa: CASSPALAGGPTNTDTQYF

v_call: TRBV19
cdr3_length: 13
cdr3_aa: CASSKPSTDTQYF

v_call: TRBV7-2
cdr3_length: 12
cdr3_aa: CAREGAQETQYF

v_call: TRBV29-1
cdr3_length: 12
cdr3_aa: CSVGLDSYGYTF

v_call: TRBV10-3
cdr3_length: 12
cdr3_aa: CAISGLDETQYF

v_call: TRBV30
cdr3_length: 12
cdr3_aa: CAWSQTDQPQHF

v_call: TRBV19
cdr3_length: 15
cdr3_aa: CASTLGAGGNYEQYF

v_call: TRBV7-9
cdr3_length: 15
cdr3_aa: CASSLEGGLNTEAFF

v_call: TRBV6-4
cdr3_length: 14
cdr3_aa: CASSPVFGNNEQFF

v_call: TRBV5-1
cdr3_length: 15
cdr3_aa: CASSLEGGGTNEQFF

v_call: TRBV5-5
cdr3_length: 11
cdr3_aa: CASSLSWGYTF

v_call: TRBV7-7
cdr3_length: 15
cdr3_aa: CASSLGSDGSYEQYF

v_call: TRBV19
cdr3_length: 14
cdr3_aa: CASSRQGENTEAFF

v_call: TRBV14
cdr3_length: 13
cdr3_aa: CASKQAIMTEQYF

v_call: TRBV4-1
cdr3_length: 16
cdr3_aa: CASSQGPVGNTGELFF

v_call: TRBV11-2
cdr3_length: 12
cdr3_aa: CASSLAGYGYTF

v_call: TRBV30
cdr3_length: 17
cdr3_aa: CAWSGLRTSGSSNEQFF

v_call: TRBV25-1
cdr3_length: 14
cdr3_aa: CASSEYPGNTEAFF

v_call: TRBV2
cdr3_length: 14
cdr3_aa: CASSEALLGGVQFF

v_call: TRBV5-5
cdr3_length: 15
cdr3_aa: CASSLDPLSNQPQHF

v_call: TRBV7-2
cdr3_length: 14
cdr3_aa: CASSLVPPDGELFF

v_call: TRBV7-8
cdr3_length: 15
cdr3_aa: CASSGGTGSNYGYTF

v_call: TRBV5-1
cdr3_length: 13
cdr3_aa: CASSVTENTEAFF

v_call: TRBV2
cdr3_length: 15
cdr3_aa: CASSDGRGGPDTQYF